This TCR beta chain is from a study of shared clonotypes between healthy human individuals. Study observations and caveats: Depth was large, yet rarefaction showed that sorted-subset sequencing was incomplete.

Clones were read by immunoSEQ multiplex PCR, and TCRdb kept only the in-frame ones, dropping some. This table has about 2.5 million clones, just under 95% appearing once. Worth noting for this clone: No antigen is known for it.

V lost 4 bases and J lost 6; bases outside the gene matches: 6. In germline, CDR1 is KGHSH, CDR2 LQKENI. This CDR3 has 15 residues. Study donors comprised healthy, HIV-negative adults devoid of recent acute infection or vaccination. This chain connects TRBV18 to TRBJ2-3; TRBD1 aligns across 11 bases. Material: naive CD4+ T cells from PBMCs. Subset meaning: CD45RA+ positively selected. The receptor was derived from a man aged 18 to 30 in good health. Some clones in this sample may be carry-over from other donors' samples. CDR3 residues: CASSRTGGSSDTQYF. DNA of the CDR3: TGTGCCAGCTCACGGACAGGGGGCAGCTCGGATACGCAGTATTTT.